These 24 T cell receptor beta chains were sequenced from one sample in a study of T cells in women clearing cervical HPV infection. The assay was immunoSEQ multiplex PCR, and TCRdb's table has in-frame clones only and misses some. The sample data list tens of thousands of clones. Source material: blood buffy coat. The origin of the receptors is a woman aged 18 to 75 with a cervical HPV16 infection that either progressed to CIN3+ or cleared (not recorded which).

Comment on this clone: The DNA ends 3 residues before the CDR3 does, and the rest of the CDR3 is filled in from the germline J gene. This chain links TRBV29-1 with TRBJ2-1; TRBD2 matches at 7 bases. Trimming removed 1 base from V and 4 bases from J; junction bases left unmatched: 7. Germline-derived CDR1 and CDR2 are SQVTM and ANQGSEA. This CDR3 has 15 residues. CDR3 loop: CSVEGSGVGYNEQFF. CDR3 DNA (partial): TGCAGCGTTGAAGGAAGCGGGGTGGGGTACAATGAG.

A remark on this clone: The missing CDR3 end, 3 residues past where the read stops, is filled in from the germline J gene. This chain links TRBV7-2 with TRBJ1-3; 8 nucleotides line up with TRBD1. Looked up from germline, CDR1 is SGHTA and CDR2 is FQGNSA. Losses at the gene ends were 4 bases for V and 2 bases for J; bases not matched to a gene: 4. The CDR3 runs to 15 residues. The part of the CDR3 DNA that was read is TGTGCCAGCAGCTCCGCGACAGGGGCTGGAAACACC. Translation: CASSSATGAGNT. The full CDR3 is CASSSATGAGNTIYF.

As for this clone: The read comes to an end 3 residues before the CDR3 does, leaving the germline J gene to fill in the end. The rearrangement joins TRBV20-1 to TRBJ2-1; 7 bases fit TRBD2. V was pared by 3 bases and J by 6 bases, with 14 bases of the junction left unmatched. Germline lookup yields CDR1 DFQATT and CDR2 SNEGSKA (reference sequence). The CDR3 contains 16 residues. Here the CDR3 reads CSARLLTAGVSNEQFF. The CDR3 DNA, read in part, is TGCAGTGCTAGGCTCTTGACGGCGGGAGTATCCAATGAG.

Points on this clone: The read ends 3 residues before the CDR3 terminus; that terminus is restored from the germline J gene. The chain combines TRBV20-1 with TRBJ2-5, with D maybe TRBD1 (6 bases). This CDR3 spans 16 amino acids. The V gene's germline CDR1 is DFQATT and CDR2 SNEGSKA (reference sequence). With 4 bases removed from V and 3 bases from J, the gap between germline ends came to 21 bases. The DNA read from the CDR3 is TGCAGTGCTAACGGATGGGACCGGACAGTAGAAGAGACC. Translating it yields CSANGWDRTVEET. The whole CDR3 sequence is CSANGWDRTVEETQYF.

As concerns this clone: The read is 3 residues too short to cover the CDR3 end, so that end is filled in from the germline J gene. The chain carries TRBV2 and TRBJ2-3; TRBD1 matches 9 bases. CDR1 is SNHLY, CDR2 FYNNEI, per germline. The CDR3 contains 15 residues. Losses at the gene ends were 6 bases for V and 0 bases for J; bases not matched to a gene: 4. The covered CDR3 bases are TGTGCCAGCAGATACAGGGGGCGAAGCACAGATACG. This gives the protein CASRYRGRSTDT. The complete CDR3 reads CASRYRGRSTDTQYF.

Note on this clone: Sequencing ends 3 residues short of the CDR3 end; the germline J gene provides the rest. V and J are TRBV18 and TRBJ2-7; TRBD2 is a possible D gene (5 bases). The CDR3 is 14 residues long. V was pared by 5 bases and J by 2 bases, with 13 bases between. Germline V gives CDR1 KGHSH, CDR2 LQKENI. CDR3 bases read: TGTGCCAGCTCAATTCTCGAGGGCCCCTACGAG. Encoded protein: CASSILEGPYE. The complete CDR3 reads CASSILEGPYEQYF.

The CDR3 region is CSVGRVADTEAFF. The CDR3 bases that were read are TGCAGCGTGGGCAGGGTGGCGGACACTGAA. The chain carries TRBV29-1 and TRBJ1-1; possibly TRBD1 for D (5 bases). The DNA ends 3 residues before the CDR3 does, and the rest of the CDR3 is filled in from the germline J gene. V lost 6 bases and J lost 3, with 14 bases in between. The CDR3 has 13 residues. Germline V CDR1 and CDR2: SQVTM, ANQGSEA.

As to this clone: The observed sequence ends 3 residues before the CDR3 terminus, with the missing tail filled in from the germline J gene. The gene calls are TRBV20-1 and TRBJ1-4, with D hard to call. Deletions cut 5 bases from V and 8 bases from J, with 9 bases between. Germline assignment: CDR1 DFQATT and CDR2 SNEGSKA (reference sequence). There are 11 residues in the CDR3. The CDR3 sequence: CSALQTEKLFF. The CDR3 DNA, read in part, is TGCAGTGCTTTACAGACCGAAAAA.

Concerning this clone: The read finishes 3 residues shy of the CDR3 end, and the germline J gene is used to complete it. The V and J genes are TRBV5-1 and TRBJ1-4, with no clear D. The CDR3 has 14 residues. Germline V gene data show CDR1 as SGHRS and CDR2 as YFSETQ. V lost 3 bases and J 2 bases, leaving 8 bases between the germline ends. The CDR3 loop reads CASSSGSTNEKLFF. The sequenced CDR3 bases are TGCGCCAGCAGCTCGGGGTCGACTAATGAAAAA.

Turning to this clone: The observed sequence ends 3 residues before the CDR3 terminus, with the missing tail filled in from the germline J gene. This chain joins TRBV5-1 and TRBJ1-1; D is possibly TRBD1 (5 bases). The germline V gene has CDR1 SGHRS and CDR2 YFSETQ. V lost 0 bases, J lost 0 bases, and 15 bases lay in between. The CDR3 sequence is 17 residues long. Partial CDR3 DNA: TGCGCCAGCAGCTTGGGCTACTTGACAGAAGTGAACACTGAA. Translation gives CASSLGYLTEVNTE. The whole CDR3 protein reads CASSLGYLTEVNTEAFF.

Remarks on this clone: The read stops 3 residues short of the end of the CDR3; the missing end is completed from the germline J gene. The chain uses TRBV29-1 and TRBJ2-1; 9 nucleotides agree with TRBD1. The junction had 14 bases not matched to a gene; V was cut back by 7 bases and J by 4 bases. The CDR3 length is 16 residues. Germline-derived CDR1 and CDR2 are SQVTM and ANQGSEA. The chain's CDR3 is CSAPRDRVSRYNEQFF. The sequenced CDR3 bases are TGCAGCGCCCCCCGGGACAGGGTATCCCGATACAATGAG.

About this clone itself: The missing CDR3 end, 3 residues past where the read stops, is filled in from the germline J gene. V is TRBV10-3 and J is TRBJ2-5; tentatively, D is TRBD1 (6 bases). CDR1 is ENHRY, CDR2 SYGVKD, per germline. This CDR3 is 13 amino acids long. The V end was cut by 6 bases, the J end by 0 bases, with 8 bases between. CDR3 DNA (partial): TGTGCCATCAGAGGGGACAACCAAGAGACC. As protein: CAIRGDNQET. The entire CDR3 is CAIRGDNQETQYF.

Note on this clone: The read finishes 3 residues shy of the CDR3 end, and the germline J gene is used to complete it. The chain has TRBV20-1 and TRBJ2-7, with 10 bases that match TRBD2. J gave up 5 bases and V 5 bases, and 6 bases lay outside the gene matches. This CDR3 comprises 13 residues. Germline values: CDR1 DFQATT, CDR2 SNEGSKA (reference sequence). The CDR3 is CSAHLAGVDEQYF. CDR3 DNA, as far as it was read: TGCAGTGCTCACCTAGCGGGAGTAGACGAG.

A word on this clone: Read sequence stops 3 residues before the CDR3 end, and the germline J gene provides the missing end. The rearrangement links TRBV16 to TRBJ2-1; 8 positions agree with TRBD2. The length of the CDR3 is 14 residues. Trimming cost V 7 bases and J 9 bases; bases outside gene matches: 11. Per the germline V gene, CDR1 is KGHSY and CDR2 is FQNENV. The CDR3 protein is CASTGGRGRPEQFF. The sequenced CDR3 bases are TGTGCCAGCACCGGGGGTCGCGGGAGGCCTGAG. Full variable domain (outside the CDR3, taken from reference TRBV16 and TRBJ2-1): GEEVAQTPKHLVRGEGQKAKLYCAPIKGHSYVFWYQQVLKNEFKFLISFQNENVFDETGMPKERFSAKCLPNSPCSLEIQATKLEDSAVYFCASTGGRGRPEQFFGPGTRLTVL.

Turning to this clone: The CDR3 extends 3 residues past the end of the read, so its final part is completed from the germline J gene. The chain has TRBV7-2 and TRBJ2-5; no reliable D call. Germline V gene data show CDR1 as SGHTA and CDR2 as FQGNSA. The CDR3 loop spans 13 amino acids. The V and J ends lost 5 bases and 2 bases respectively, with 9 bases between them. CDR3 sequence reads: CASSAELQETQYF. The covered CDR3 bases are TGTGCCAGCAGCGCGGAGCTACAAGAGACC.

Details on this clone: The read finishes 3 residues shy of the CDR3 end, and the germline J gene is used to complete it. The rearrangement uses TRBV5-1 and TRBJ1-2, with D maybe TRBD1 (6 bases). Germline CDR1 is SGHRS and CDR2 is YFSETQ. The CDR3 is 14 amino acids. V was trimmed by 4 bases and J by 7 bases, leaving 17 bases between them. The part of the CDR3 DNA that was read is TGCGCCAGCAGCGGATCCGGGGGGCAACTTGGC. It codes for CASSGSGGQLG. The entire CDR3 is CASSGSGGQLGYTF.

As concerns this clone: The CDR3 end falls 3 residues outside the read, so it is completed with the germline J gene. The chain recombines TRBV27 with TRBJ2-1, with 7 bases that match TRBD2. Trimming took 5 bases from V and 9 from J; bases not matched to a gene: 4. The CDR3 is 12 residues long. In germline, CDR1 is MNHEY, CDR2 SMNVEV (reference sequence). CDR3 bases read: TGTGCCAGCAGTCTAGGGGAGGGTGAG. Residues: CASSLGEGE. Given in full, the CDR3 is CASSLGEGEQFF.

As for this clone: The sequence runs out 3 residues before the end of the CDR3; the remainder is reconstructed from the germline J gene. The chain has TRBV28 and TRBJ2-2, with D possibly matching TRBD1 (7 bases). V was clipped by 5 bases and J by 4 bases, with 17 bases between them. CDR1 MDHEN and CDR2 SYDVKM come from the germline V gene. The CDR3 loop spans 16 amino acids. CDR3 amino acids: CASSPIQGGGTGELFF. The sequenced part of the CDR3 DNA is TGTGCCAGCAGTCCTATTCAGGGGGGTGGCACCGGGGAG.

Points on this clone: The CDR3 extends 3 residues past the end of the read, so its final part is completed from the germline J gene. This chain connects TRBV19 to TRBJ2-4; D unclear. From germline, CDR1 is LNHDA and CDR2 SQIVND (reference sequence). The CDR3 extends over 11 amino acids. The germline V and J ends were trimmed by 3 bases and 8 bases, with 5 bases remaining between them. The part of the CDR3 DNA that was read is TGTGCCAGTAGTATCGAGCACATT. Protein: CASSIEHI. The CDR3 as a whole reads CASSIEHIQYF.

To note about this clone: The observed sequence ends 3 residues before the CDR3 terminus, with the missing tail filled in from the germline J gene. The J gene is TRBJ1-1, the V gene TRBV2, with D perhaps matching TRBD1 (5 bases). This CDR3 is 13 amino acids long. CDR1 and CDR2 from the germline V gene are SNHLY and FYNNEI. V was trimmed by 6 bases and J by 2 bases, leaving 10 bases between them. CDR3 protein: CASSFQGNTEAFF. CDR3 DNA (partial): TGTGCCAGCAGCTTTCAGGGTAACACTGAA.

Regarding this clone: The observed sequence ends 3 residues before the CDR3 terminus, with the missing tail filled in from the germline J gene. The rearrangement uses TRBV19 and TRBJ1-5, with D unresolved. V was cut by 1 base and J by 6 bases, with 7 bases left in between. The CDR3 is 13 residues long. Germline V gene lookup returns CDR1 LNHDA and CDR2 SQIVND (reference sequence). The CDR3 spells CASSIVSGQPQHF. The CDR3 bases that were read are TGTGCCAGTAGTATAGTATCGGGTCAGCCC.

The sequenced part of the CDR3 DNA is TGTGCCAGCTCACCAGGGGCTGGC. Protein product: CASSPGAG. The whole CDR3 reads CASSPGAGYTF. This chain connects TRBV18 to TRBJ1-2; possible D gene TRBD1, 5 bases. The read ends 3 residues early relative to the CDR3; the germline J gene fills the gap. The CDR3 sequence is 11 residues long. Trimming removed 2 bases from V and 7 bases from J, with 5 bases in between. Germline lookup yields CDR1 KGHSH and CDR2 LQKENI.

Concerning this clone: The CDR3 goes on 3 residues after the read ends, and that part is filled in from the germline J gene. The V call is TRBV28, the J call TRBJ1-2, with D possibly TRBD1 on 6 matching bases. This CDR3 spans 14 amino acids. V dropped 5 bases and J dropped 2 bases, with 12 bases sitting between them. Germline V gene sequence: CDR1 MDHEN, CDR2 SYDVKM. This chain's CDR3 is CASSPHRVNYGYTF. The covered CDR3 bases are TGTGCCAGCAGTCCCCACAGGGTAAACTATGGC.

Turning to this clone: The read ends 3 residues early relative to the CDR3; the germline J gene fills the gap. V usage is TRBV30 and J usage is TRBJ1-2; TRBD1 agrees at 7 bases. The J segment lost 4 bases and the V segment lost 2 bases, leaving 4 bases of the junction unmatched. The CDR3 is 13 residues long. Germline V gene data show CDR1 as GTSNPN and CDR2 as SVGIG (reference sequence). CDR3: CAWSSQGSYGYTF. The DNA read from the CDR3 is TGTGCCTGGAGTTCACAGGGGAGCTATGGC.